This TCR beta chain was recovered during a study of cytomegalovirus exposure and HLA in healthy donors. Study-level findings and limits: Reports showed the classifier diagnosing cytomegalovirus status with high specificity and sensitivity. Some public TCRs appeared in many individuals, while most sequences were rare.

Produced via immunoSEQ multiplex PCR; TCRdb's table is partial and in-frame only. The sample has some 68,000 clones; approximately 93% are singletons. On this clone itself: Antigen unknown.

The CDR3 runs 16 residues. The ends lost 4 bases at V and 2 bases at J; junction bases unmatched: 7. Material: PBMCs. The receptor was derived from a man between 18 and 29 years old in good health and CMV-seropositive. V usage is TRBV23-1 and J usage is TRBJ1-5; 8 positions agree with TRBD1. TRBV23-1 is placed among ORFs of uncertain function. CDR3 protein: CASSLTGGGCNQPQHF. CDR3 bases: TGCGCCAGCAGTCTCACAGGGGGGGGGTGCAATCAGCCCCAGCATTTT.